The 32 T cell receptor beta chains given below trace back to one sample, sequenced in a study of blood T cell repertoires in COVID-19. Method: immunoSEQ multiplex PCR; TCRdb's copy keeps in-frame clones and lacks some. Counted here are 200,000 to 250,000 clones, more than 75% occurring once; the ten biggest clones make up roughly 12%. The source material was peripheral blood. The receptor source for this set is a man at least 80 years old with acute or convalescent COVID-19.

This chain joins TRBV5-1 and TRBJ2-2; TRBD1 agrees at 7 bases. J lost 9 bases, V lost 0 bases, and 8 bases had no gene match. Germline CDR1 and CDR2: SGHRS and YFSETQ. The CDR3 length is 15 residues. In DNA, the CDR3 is TGCGCCAGCAGCTTGGACGGGACAGCTACCAGGGAGCTGTTTTTT. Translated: CASSLDGTATRELFF.

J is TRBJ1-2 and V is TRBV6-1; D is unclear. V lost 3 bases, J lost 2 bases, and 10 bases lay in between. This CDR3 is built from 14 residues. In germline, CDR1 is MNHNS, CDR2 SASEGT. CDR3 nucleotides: TGTGCCAGCAGTGATTGGCAGGTCAACTATGGCTACACCTTC. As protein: CASSDWQVNYGYTF.

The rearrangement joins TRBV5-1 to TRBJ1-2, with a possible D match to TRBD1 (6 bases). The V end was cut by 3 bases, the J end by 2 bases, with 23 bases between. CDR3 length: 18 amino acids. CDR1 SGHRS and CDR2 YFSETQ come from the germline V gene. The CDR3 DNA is TGCGCCAGCAGCTGGTCTATGGTGCCAGGACAGTCAAACTATGGCTACACCTTC. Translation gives CASSWSMVPGQSNYGYTF.

This CDR3 reads CASSLGGDRNTGELFF. CDR3 nucleotides: TGCGCCAGCAGCTTGGGCGGGGACAGAAACACCGGGGAGCTGTTTTTT. The chain uses TRBV5-1 and TRBJ2-2; weak D call: TRBD1 (7 bases). Germline values: CDR1 SGHRS, CDR2 YFSETQ. CDR3 length: 16 residues. Trimming took 0 bases from V and 2 from J, leaving 11 bases between them.

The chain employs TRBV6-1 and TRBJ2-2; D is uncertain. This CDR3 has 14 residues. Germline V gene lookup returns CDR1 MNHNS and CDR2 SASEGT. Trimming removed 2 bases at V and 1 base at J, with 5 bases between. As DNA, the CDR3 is TGTGCCAGCAGTGAACACTTGAACACCGGGGAGCTGTTTTTT. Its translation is CASSEHLNTGELFF.

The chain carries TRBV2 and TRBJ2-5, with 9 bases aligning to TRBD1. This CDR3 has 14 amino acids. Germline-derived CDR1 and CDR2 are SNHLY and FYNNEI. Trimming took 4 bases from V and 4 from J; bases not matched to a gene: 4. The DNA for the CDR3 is TGTGCCAGCAGTGGGGACAGGGTACCAGAGACCCAGTACTTC. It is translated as CASSGDRVPETQYF.

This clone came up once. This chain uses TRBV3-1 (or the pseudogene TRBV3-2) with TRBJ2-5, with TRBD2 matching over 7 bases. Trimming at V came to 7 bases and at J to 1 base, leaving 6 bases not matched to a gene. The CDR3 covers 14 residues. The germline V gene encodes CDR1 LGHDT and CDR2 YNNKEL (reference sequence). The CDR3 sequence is CASTLAGLQETQYF. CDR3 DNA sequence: TGTGCCAGCACCTTAGCGGGCCTCCAAGAGACCCAGTACTTC.

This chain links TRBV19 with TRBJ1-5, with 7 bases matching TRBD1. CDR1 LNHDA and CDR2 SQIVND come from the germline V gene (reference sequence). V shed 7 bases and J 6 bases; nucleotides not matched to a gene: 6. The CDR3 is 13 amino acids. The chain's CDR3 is CASTTGVSQPQHF. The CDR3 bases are TGTGCCAGTACTACAGGGGTGAGTCAGCCCCAGCATTTT. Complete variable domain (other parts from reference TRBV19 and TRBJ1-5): DGGITQSPKYLFRKEGQNVTLSCEQNLNHDAMYWYRQDPGQGLRLIYYSQIVNDFQKGDIAEGYSVSREKKESFPLTVTSAQKNPTAFYLCASTTGVSQPQHFGDGTRLSIL.

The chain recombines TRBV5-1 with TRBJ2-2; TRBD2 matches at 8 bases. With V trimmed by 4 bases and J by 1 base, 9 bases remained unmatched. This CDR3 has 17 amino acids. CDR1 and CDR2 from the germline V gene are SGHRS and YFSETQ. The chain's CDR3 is CASSRGTSGMNTGELFF. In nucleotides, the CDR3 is TGCGCCAGCAGCCGTGGCACTAGCGGTATGAACACCGGGGAGCTGTTTTTT.

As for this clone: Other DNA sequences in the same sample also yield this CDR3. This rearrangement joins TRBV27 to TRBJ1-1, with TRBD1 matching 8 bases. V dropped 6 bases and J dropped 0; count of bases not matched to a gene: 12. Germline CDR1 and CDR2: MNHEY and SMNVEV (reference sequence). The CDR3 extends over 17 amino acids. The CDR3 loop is CASSYRTGQLMNTEAFF. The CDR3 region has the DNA TGTGCCAGCAGCTATAGGACAGGGCAACTCATGAACACTGAAGCTTTCTTT.

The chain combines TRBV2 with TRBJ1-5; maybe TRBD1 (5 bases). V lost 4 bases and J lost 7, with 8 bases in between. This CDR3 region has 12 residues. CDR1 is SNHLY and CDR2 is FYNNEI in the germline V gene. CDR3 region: CASSARQQPQHF. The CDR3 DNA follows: TGTGCCAGCAGTGCTCGACAGCAGCCCCAGCATTTT.

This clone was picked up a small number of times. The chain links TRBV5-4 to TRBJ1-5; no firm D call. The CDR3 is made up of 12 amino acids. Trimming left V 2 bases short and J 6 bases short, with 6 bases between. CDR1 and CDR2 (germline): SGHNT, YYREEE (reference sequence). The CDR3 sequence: CASSLSGQPQHF. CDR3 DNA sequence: TGTGCCAGCAGCTTATCGGGTCAGCCCCAGCATTTT.

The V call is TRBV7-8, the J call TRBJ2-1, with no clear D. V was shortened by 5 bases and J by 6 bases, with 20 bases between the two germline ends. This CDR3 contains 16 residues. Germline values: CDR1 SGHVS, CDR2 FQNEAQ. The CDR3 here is CASSEKRSPYGNEQFF. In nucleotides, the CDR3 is TGTGCCAGCAGCGAAAAAAGATCCCCCTATGGCAATGAGCAGTTCTTC.

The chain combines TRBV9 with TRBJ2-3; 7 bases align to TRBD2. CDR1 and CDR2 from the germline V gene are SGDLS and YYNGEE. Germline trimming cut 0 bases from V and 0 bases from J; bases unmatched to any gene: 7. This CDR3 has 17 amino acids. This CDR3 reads CASSVGRASGSTDTQYF. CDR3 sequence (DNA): TGTGCCAGCAGCGTAGGGAGGGCTAGCGGAAGCACAGATACGCAGTATTTT.

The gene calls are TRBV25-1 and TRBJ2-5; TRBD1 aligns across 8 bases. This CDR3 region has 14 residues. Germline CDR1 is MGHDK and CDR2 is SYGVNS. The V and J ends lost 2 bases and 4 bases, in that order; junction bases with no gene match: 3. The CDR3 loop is CASSERQGRETQYF. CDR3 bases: TGTGCCAGCAGTGAACGACAGGGGAGAGAGACCCAGTACTTC.

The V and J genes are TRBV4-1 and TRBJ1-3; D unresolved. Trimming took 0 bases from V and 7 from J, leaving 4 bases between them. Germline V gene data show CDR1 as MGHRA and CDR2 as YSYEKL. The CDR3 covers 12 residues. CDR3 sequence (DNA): TGCGCCAGCAGCCAAGATAGTAACACCATATATTTT. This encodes CASSQDSNTIYF.

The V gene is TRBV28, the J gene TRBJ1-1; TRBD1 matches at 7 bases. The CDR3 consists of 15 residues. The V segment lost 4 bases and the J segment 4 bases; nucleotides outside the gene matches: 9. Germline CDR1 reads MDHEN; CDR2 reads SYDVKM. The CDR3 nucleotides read TGTGCCAGCAGTTCCCCCAGGGGGTTGTTCACTGAAGCTTTCTTT. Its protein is CASSSPRGLFTEAFF.

The CDR3 is CASSLWTGGGSPLHF. CDR3 nucleotides: TGTGCCAGCAGCCTCTGGACAGGGGGAGGTTCACCCCTCCACTTT. J is TRBJ1-6 and V is TRBV7-9; 10 nucleotides agree with TRBD1. This CDR3 contains 15 residues. Germline-derived CDR1 and CDR2 are SEHNR and FQNEAQ (reference sequence). The V and J ends lost 5 bases and 9 bases, in that order; junction bases with no gene match: 7.

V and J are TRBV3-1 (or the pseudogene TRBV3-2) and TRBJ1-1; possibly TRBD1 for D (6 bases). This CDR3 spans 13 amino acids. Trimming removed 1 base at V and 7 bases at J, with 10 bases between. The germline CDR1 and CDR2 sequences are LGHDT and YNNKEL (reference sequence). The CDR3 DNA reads TGTGCCAGCAGCCAAGTCGGGACACTTGAAGCTTTCTTT. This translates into CASSQVGTLEAFF.

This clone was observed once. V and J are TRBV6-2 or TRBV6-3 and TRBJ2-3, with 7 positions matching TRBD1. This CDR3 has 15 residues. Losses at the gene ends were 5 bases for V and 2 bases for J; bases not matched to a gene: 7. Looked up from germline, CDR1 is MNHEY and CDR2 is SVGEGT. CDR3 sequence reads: CASSLSGQNTDTQYF. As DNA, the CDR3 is TGTGCCAGCAGTCTCTCGGGACAGAACACAGATACGCAGTATTTT.

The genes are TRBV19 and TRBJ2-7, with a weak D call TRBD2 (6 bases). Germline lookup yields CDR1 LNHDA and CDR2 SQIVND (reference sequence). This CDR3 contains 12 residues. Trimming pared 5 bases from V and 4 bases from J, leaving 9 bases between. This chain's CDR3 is CASSRGEYEQYF. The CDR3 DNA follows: TGTGCCAGTAGTCGCGGGGAATACGAGCAGTACTTC. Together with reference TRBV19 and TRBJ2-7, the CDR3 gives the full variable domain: DGGITQSPKYLFRKEGQNVTLSCEQNLNHDAMYWYRQDPGQGLRLIYYSQIVNDFQKGDIAEGYSVSREKKESFPLTVTSAQKNPTAFYLCASSRGEYEQYFGPGTRLTVT.

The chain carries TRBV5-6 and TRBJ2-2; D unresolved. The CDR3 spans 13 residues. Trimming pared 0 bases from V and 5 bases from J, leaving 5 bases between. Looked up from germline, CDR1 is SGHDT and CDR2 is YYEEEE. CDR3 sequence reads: CASSLGLTGELFF. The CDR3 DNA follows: TGTGCCAGCAGCTTGGGTCTTACCGGGGAGCTGTTTTTT. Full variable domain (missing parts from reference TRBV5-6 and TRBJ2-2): DAGVTQSPTHLIKTRGQQVTLRCSPKSGHDTVSWYQQALGQGPQFIFQYYEEEERQRGNFPDRFSGHQFPNYSSELNVNALLLGDSALYLCASSLGLTGELFFGEGSRLTVL.

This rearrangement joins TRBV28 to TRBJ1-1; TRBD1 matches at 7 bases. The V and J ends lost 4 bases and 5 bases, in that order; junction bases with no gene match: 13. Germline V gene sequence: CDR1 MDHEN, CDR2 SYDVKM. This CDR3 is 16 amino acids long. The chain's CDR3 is CASSSWKGALKTEAFF. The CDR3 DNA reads TGTGCCAGCAGTTCCTGGAAGGGGGCTTTAAAGACTGAAGCTTTCTTT. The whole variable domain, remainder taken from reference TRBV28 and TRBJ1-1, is DVKVTQSSRYLVKRTGEKVFLECVQDMDHENMFWYRQDPGLGLRLIYFSYDVKMKEKGDIPEGYSVSREKKERFSLILESASTNQTSMYLCASSSWKGALKTEAFFGQGTRLTVV.

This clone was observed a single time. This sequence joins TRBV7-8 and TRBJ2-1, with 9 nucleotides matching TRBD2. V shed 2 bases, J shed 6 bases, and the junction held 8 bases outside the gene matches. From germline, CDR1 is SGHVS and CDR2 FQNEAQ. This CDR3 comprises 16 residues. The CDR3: CASSLFGTSNRNEQFF. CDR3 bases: TGTGCCAGCAGCTTATTCGGGACTAGCAATCGCAATGAGCAGTTCTTC.

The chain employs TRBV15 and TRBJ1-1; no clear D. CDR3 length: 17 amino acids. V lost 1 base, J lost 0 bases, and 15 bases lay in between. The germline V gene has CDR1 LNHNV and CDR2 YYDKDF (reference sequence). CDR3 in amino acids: CATSRGEWERMNTEAFF. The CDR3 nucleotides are TGTGCCACCAGCAGAGGCGAGTGGGAGAGGATGAACACTGAAGCTTTCTTT. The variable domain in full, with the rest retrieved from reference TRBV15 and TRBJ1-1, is DAMVIQNPRYQVTQFGKPVTLSCSQTLNHNVMYWYQQKSSQAPKLLFHYYDKDFNNEADTPDNFQSRRPNTSFCFLDIRSPGLGDTAMYLCATSRGEWERMNTEAFFGQGTRLTVV.

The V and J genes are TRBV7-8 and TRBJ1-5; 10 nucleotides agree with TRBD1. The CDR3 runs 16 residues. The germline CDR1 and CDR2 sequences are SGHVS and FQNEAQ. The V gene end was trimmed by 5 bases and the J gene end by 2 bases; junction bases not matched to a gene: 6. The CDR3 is CASSQRTGGGNQPQHF. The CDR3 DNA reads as TGTGCCAGCAGCCAACGGACAGGGGGTGGCAATCAGCCCCAGCATTTT.

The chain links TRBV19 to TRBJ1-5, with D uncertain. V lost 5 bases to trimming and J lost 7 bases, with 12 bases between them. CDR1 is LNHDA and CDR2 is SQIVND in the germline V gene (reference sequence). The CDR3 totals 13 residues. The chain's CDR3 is CASSPGLRQPQHF. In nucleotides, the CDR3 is TGTGCCAGTAGTCCAGGACTAAGACAGCCCCAGCATTTT.

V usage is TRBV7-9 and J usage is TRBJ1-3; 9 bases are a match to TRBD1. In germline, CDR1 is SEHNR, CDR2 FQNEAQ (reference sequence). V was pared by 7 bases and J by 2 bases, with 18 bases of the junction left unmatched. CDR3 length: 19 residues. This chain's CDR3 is CASTSPGRGQGRTGNTIYF. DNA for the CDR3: TGTGCCAGCACATCCCCGGGGAGAGGACAGGGGAGGACTGGAAACACCATATATTTT.

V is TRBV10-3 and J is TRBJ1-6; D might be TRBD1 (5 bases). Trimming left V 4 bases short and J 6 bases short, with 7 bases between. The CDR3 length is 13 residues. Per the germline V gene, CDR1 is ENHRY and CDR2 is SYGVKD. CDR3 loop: CAISGGGNSPLHF. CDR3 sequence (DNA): TGTGCCATCAGTGGGGGGGGTAATTCACCCCTCCACTTT.

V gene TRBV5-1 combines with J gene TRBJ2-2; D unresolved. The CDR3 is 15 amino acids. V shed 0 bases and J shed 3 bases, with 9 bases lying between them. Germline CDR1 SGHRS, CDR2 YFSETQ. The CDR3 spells CASSLVRIDTGELFF. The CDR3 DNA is TGCGCCAGCAGCTTGGTACGAATAGACACCGGGGAGCTGTTTTTT.

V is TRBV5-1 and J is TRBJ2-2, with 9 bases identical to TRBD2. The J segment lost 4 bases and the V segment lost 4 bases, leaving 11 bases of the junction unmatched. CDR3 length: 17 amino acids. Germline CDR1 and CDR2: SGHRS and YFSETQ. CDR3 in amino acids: CASSLRLAEGSTGELFF. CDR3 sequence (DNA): TGCGCCAGCAGCCTAAGACTAGCGGAGGGGAGCACCGGGGAGCTGTTTTTT.

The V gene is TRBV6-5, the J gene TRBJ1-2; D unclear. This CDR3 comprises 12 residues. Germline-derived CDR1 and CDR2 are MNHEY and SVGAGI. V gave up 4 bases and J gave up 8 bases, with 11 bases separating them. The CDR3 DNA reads TGTGCCAGCAGTTCGCCCTTGGGCGGCTACACCTTC. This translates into CASSSPLGGYTF.